This is a list of T cell receptor beta chains from one sample in a study of regulatory T cells in long-lasting Graves disease. MiXCR, applied by TCRdb to the multiplex PCR reads, yields one record per CDR3 protein. Seen here are 440,000 or so distinct CDR3 sequences, more than 13% observed once, and the top ten hold around 17%. These records were also assigned to another study, of T cells in Graves' hyperthyroidism and ophthalmopathy.

Specimen: peripheral blood mononuclear cells (PBMCs), collected at new diagnosis, from a patient treated with antithyroid drugs. The receptors here all came from a woman aged 30 to 39 with Graves disease. The CDR3 runs from the conserved cysteine through the conserved F or W. A D gene is named only where the DNA matches it firmly. Some rows mark clone size as missing; the rest say once, few, many or name a class of expanded clone.

abundance	v_gene	j_gene	d_gene	CDR3aa	CDR3nt
NA	TRBV30	TRBJ1-1	TRBD1	CAWSGTGGLTEAFF	TGTGCCTGGAGTGGGACAGGGGGATTAACTGAAGCTTTCTTT
few	TRBV2	TRBJ1-2	NA	CASISGGANYGYTF	TGTGCCAGCATATCTGGGGGGGCTAATTATGGCTACACCTTC
NA	TRBV14	TRBJ1-4	NA	CASSGGVTNEKLFF	TGTGCCAGCAGCGGGGGGGTTACTAATGAAAAACTGTTTTTT
NA	TRBV6-2/TRBV6-3	TRBJ2-3	TRBD2	CASKRERGTQYF	TGTGCCAGCAAGCGGGAGAGGGGTACGCAGTATTTT
many	TRBV11-1	TRBJ1-1	NA	CASSLRQHMNTEAFF	TGTGCCAGCAGCTTGCGGCAGCACATGAACACTGAAGCTTTCTTT
NA	TRBV20-1	TRBJ1-2	NA	CSARGTLQGGYTF	TGCAGTGCTAGGGGGACTTTACAGGGTGGCTACACCTTC
many	TRBV11-2	TRBJ1-1	NA	CAWGNSGTEAFF	TGTGCCTGGGGGAATTCGGGCACTGAAGCTTTCTTT
many	TRBV12-3/TRBV12-4	TRBJ2-3	TRBD2	CASSPRTSSSDTQYF	TGTGCCAGCAGTCCCCGGACTAGCAGCTCAGATACGCAGTATTTT
NA	TRBV4-1	TRBJ1-1	TRBD1	CASSQPRGGVGALNTEAFF	TGCGCCAGCAGCCAACCCAGGGGGGGGGTGGGCGCATTGAACACTGAAGCTTTCTTT
many	TRBV3-1	TRBJ1-1	NA	CASSQEGGETEAFF	TGTGCCAGCAGCCAAGAGGGGGGTGAGACTGAAGCTTTCTTT
many	TRBV6-5	TRBJ1-6	TRBD1	CASSYGQGESPLHF	TGTGCCAGCAGTTACGGACAGGGGGAATCACCCCTCCACTTT
NA	TRBV29-1	TRBJ2-2	TRBD2	CSVDWTSKTGELFF	TGCAGCGTCGATTGGACTAGCAAGACCGGGGAGCTGTTTTTT
many	TRBV12-3/TRBV12-4	TRBJ1-2	TRBD1	CASKLGQNYGYTF	TGTGCCAGCAAACTGGGACAGAACTATGGCTACACCTTC
NA	TRBV28	TRBJ2-2	TRBD2	CANSLAGGPGELFF	TGTGCCAACAGTTTAGCGGGAGGTCCCGGGGAGCTGTTTTTT
many	TRBV6-4	TRBJ2-2	NA	CASSEDNTGELFF	TGTGCCAGCAGTGAGGACAACACCGGGGAGCTGTTTTTT
NA	TRBV7-9	TRBJ2-7	NA	CASSLGRSAYEQYF	TGTGCCAGCAGCTTAGGCAGGTCAGCCTACGAGCAGTACTTC
NA	TRBV3-1	TRBJ2-7	TRBD2	CASSHAGLAGAHEQYF	TGTGCCAGCAGCCATGCCGGACTAGCGGGAGCGCATGAGCAGTACTTC
many	TRBV5-5	TRBJ2-1	NA	CASSSPTVWNEQFF	TGTGCCAGCAGCTCGCCAACCGTCTGGAATGAGCAGTTCTTC
NA	TRBV6-1	TRBJ2-3	NA	CATTRDLSGDTQYF	TGTGCGACAACTAGGGACCTTTCGGGAGATACGCAGTATTTT
many	TRBV11-2	TRBJ2-1	NA	CASSLVQNEQFF	TGTGCCAGCAGCTTAGTGCAAAATGAGCAGTTCTTC
few	TRBV3-1	TRBJ2-2	TRBD1	CASSRQGRAMNTGELFF	TGTGCCAGCAGTCGACAGGGTAGGGCCATGAACACCGGGGAGCTGTTTTTT
many	TRBV3-1	TRBJ2-5	NA	CASSQVGTQTGTQYF	TGTGCCAGCAGCCAAGTAGGGACCCAGACCGGGACCCAGTACTTC